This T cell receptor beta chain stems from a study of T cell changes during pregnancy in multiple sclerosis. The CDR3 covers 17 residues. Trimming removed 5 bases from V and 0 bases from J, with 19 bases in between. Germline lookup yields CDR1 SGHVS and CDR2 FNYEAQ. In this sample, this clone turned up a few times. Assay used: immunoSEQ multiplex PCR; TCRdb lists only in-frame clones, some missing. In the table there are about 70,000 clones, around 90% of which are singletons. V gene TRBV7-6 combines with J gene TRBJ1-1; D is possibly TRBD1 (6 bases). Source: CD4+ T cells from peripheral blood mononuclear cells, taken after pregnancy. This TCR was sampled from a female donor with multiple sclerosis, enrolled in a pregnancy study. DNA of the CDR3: TGTGCCAGCAGCCCAACGGGACATCCTAGCTTGAACACTGAAGCTTTCTTT. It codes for CASSPTGHPSLNTEAFF.